This is a list of T cell receptor beta chains from one sample in a study of T cells after posttransplantation cyclophosphamide. Using immunoSEQ multiplex PCR, the repertoire was profiled, and TCRdb retains in-frame clones only, with some absent. The repertoire consists of about 30,000 clones, none detected only once. Material for sequencing was PBMCs. These receptors all stem from a woman under 40 in good health and a related stem cell transplant donor. Each CDR3 is given with its conserved first and last residue. Each record gives: V gene, D gene, J gene, clone size, CDR3 DNA, CDR3 protein. D genes are given only for firm matches. Clone sizes are given selectively: once, few, many, or a class where the clone is expanded.

TRBV30,.,TRBJ1-1,many,TGTGCCTGGAGAGTCTTCGCAGTGAACACTGAAGCTTTCTTT,CAWRVFAVNTEAFF
TRBV7-6,.,TRBJ2-7,few,TGTGCCAGCAGCTTAGGTGACAGTTCAAGCTACGAGCAGTACTTC,CASSLGDSSSYEQYF
TRBV4-3,.,TRBJ1-6,many,TGCGCCAGCAGCCAAGAGGTTACCCAGGGTTCACCCCTCCACTTT,CASSQEVTQGSPLHF
TRBV7-2,TRBD1,TRBJ1-2,few,TGTGCCAGCAGCTTAGGGGTGGGTTGGGACAGCGTAAAGACGGGGGGCTACACCTTC,CASSLGVGWDSVKTGGYTF
TRBV12-3/TRBV12-4,TRBD2,TRBJ2-1,many,TGTGCCAGCAGTTCCCATGGACTAGCGGGGGGCCACAATGAGCAGTTCTTC,CASSSHGLAGGHNEQFF
TRBV18,.,TRBJ1-5,many,TGTGCCAGCTCACCGGGCCAGGGGAACCAGCCCCAGCATTTT,CASSPGQGNQPQHF
TRBV12-3/TRBV12-4,TRBD2,TRBJ2-7,many,TGTGCCAGCAGTTTAGTCTCTAGCGGCTACGAGCAGTACTTC,CASSLVSSGYEQYF
TRBV7-2,.,TRBJ2-5,many,TGTGCCAGCAGCTTAGGGTGGGGGGACCAAGAGACCCAGTACTTC,CASSLGWGDQETQYF
TRBV6-6,TRBD1,TRBJ1-6,many,TGTGCCAGCAGTTACGTACAGGGGAGTTCACCCCTCCACTTT,CASSYVQGSSPLHF
TRBV5-1,TRBD1,TRBJ1-4,many,TGCGCCAGCAGCTTGACAGGGGATGAAAAACTGTTTTTT,CASSLTGDEKLFF
TRBV27,.,TRBJ1-2,.,TGTGCCAGCACCACCGGGGGCGGGGGACTTTATGGCTACACCTTC,CASTTGGGGLYGYTF
TRBV7-2,.,TRBJ1-1,many,TGTGCCAGCAGCTTAAGGTTAATCGTGAACACTGAAGCTTTCTTT,CASSLRLIVNTEAFF
TRBV9,.,TRBJ1-3,many,TGTGCCAGCAGCGTAGAGGTCAGGAGCTCTGGAAACACCATATATTTT,CASSVEVRSSGNTIYF
TRBV6-6,.,TRBJ2-7,many,TGTGCGCACTCTTCGGGGACATCCTACGAGCAGTACTTC,CAHSSGTSYEQYF
TRBV5-4,.,TRBJ2-7,many,TGTGCCAGCAGCCGTGGTGGGGGCATTGTCCCCTACGAGCAGTACTTC,CASSRGGGIVPYEQYF
TRBV6-2/TRBV6-3,.,TRBJ1-5,many,TGTGCCAGCAGTTACGATCAGGAGGGCAAGCCCCAGCATTTT,CASSYDQEGKPQHF
TRBV28,.,TRBJ2-3,few,TGTGCCAGCAGTTTAGCGGGGCCATCCTCTAGCACAGATACGCAGTATTTT,CASSLAGPSSSTDTQYF
TRBV30,TRBD2,TRBJ2-5,.,TGTGCCTGGAGTGTTTGGAGCGGGGGGGCCAAAGAGACCCAGTACTTC,CAWSVWSGGAKETQYF
TRBV10-1,.,TRBJ1-6,many,TGCGCCAGCAGTGAGTCTATCGGATCGGGTTCACCCCTCCACTTT,CASSESIGSGSPLHF
TRBV4-1,.,TRBJ1-2,few,TGCGCCAGCAGCCAAGGTGTTCTTCTACAGTCTAACTATGGCTACACCTTC,CASSQGVLLQSNYGYTF
TRBV15,.,TRBJ2-2,many,TGTGCCACCAGCAGCGCGTCAGGCAACGGGGAGCTGTTTTTT,CATSSASGNGELFF
TRBV4-3,.,TRBJ2-7,many,TGCGCCAGCAGCCAAGGTCTCACAGGGAAGCAGTACTTC,CASSQGLTGKQYF
TRBV6-4,.,TRBJ2-3,many,TGTGCCAGCAGTGACTCCGGCGGGGGCATAGATACGCAGTATTTT,CASSDSGGGIDTQYF
TRBV5-4,.,TRBJ1-2,many,TGTGCCAGCAGCTTGGCAGAAAACTATGGCTACACCTTC,CASSLAENYGYTF
TRBV7-2,.,TRBJ1-2,few,TGTGCCAGCAGCTCCATCCCAGCCGGGCCAGGCGGGGCCCGTTTCGGCTACACCTTC,CASSSIPAGPGGARFGYTF
TRBV4-1,TRBD1,TRBJ1-2,many,TGCGCCAGCAGCCAAATCCGGGCAGGGGGGTATGGCTACACCTTC,CASSQIRAGGYGYTF
TRBV9,TRBD1,TRBJ2-2,few,TGTGCCAGCAGCGTCAGGGACAGGGTCTCTTACGGGGAGCTGTTTTTT,CASSVRDRVSYGELFF
TRBV4-3,TRBD2,TRBJ2-7,many,TGCGCCAGCAGCCACGGGACTAGAGGATACGAGCAGTACTTC,CASSHGTRGYEQYF
TRBV6-1,TRBD2,TRBJ2-3,few,TGTGCCAGCAGTGAAAGGCGGGGGGGCGGAGATACGCAGTATTTT,CASSERRGGGDTQYF
TRBV5-1,.,TRBJ1-3,many,TGCGCCAGCAGCTCCCTGACTCTCGGCTCTGGAAACACCATATATTTT,CASSSLTLGSGNTIYF
TRBV15,.,TRBJ1-1,many,TGTGCCACCAGCAGAGCACAGGGTCTGGGCACTGAAGCTTTCTTT,CATSRAQGLGTEAFF
TRBV19,.,TRBJ1-1,many,TGTGCCAGTAGTATCGGACAGAGATTTCCCGGGGACACTGAAGCTTTCTTT,CASSIGQRFPGDTEAFF
TRBV5-1,.,TRBJ2-1,many,TGCGCCAGCAGCCACATGGACTGGACTTACAATGAGCAGTTCTTC,CASSHMDWTYNEQFF
TRBV6-5,.,TRBJ2-7,many,TGTGCCAGCAGTTACTCCGCAGGGAGGTCCTACGAGCAGTACTTC,CASSYSAGRSYEQYF
TRBV12-3/TRBV12-4,.,TRBJ1-1,many,TGTGCCAGCAGTTCACGGGATGGGGGGGCCCACACTGAAGCTTTCTTT,CASSSRDGGAHTEAFF
TRBV7-2,.,TRBJ2-3,many,TGTGCCAGCAGCTTAATGAGCGACCGACGGGCGCAGTATTTT,CASSLMSDRRAQYF